This T cell receptor beta chain is drawn from a study of blood T cell repertoires in COVID-19. The wider study: Samples representing acute and convalescent COVID-19 were sourced from the United States, Italy and Spain. The analysed material was cDNA or gDNA that came from T cells, B-cell-depleted T cells, or PBMCs.

The CDR3 is made up of 15 amino acids. In germline, CDR1 is MDHEN, CDR2 SYDVKM. V was cut by 7 bases and J by 5 bases, with 18 bases left in between. The authors' processing: Counts of nucleated cells, estimated from reference gene primer amplification, were obtained. Clones were read by immunoSEQ multiplex PCR, and TCRdb kept only the in-frame ones, dropping some. V, J and clone size are those of that table, while D and trimming were read from the DNA. This sample has approximately 240,000 clones, with under 85% found just once. This chain uses TRBV28 with TRBJ1-5; possible D gene TRBD1, 5 bases. The sample consisted of peripheral blood. This TCR was sampled from a woman in her thirties or forties with active or convalescent COVID-19. The CDR3 nucleotides read TGTGCCAGCAAGAACCGACAGAGAGTGGATCAGCCCCAGCATTTT. This codes for CASKNRQRVDQPQHF.